Shown below are 11 T cell receptor beta chains from a single sample sequenced in a study of cytomegalovirus exposure and HLA in healthy donors. The PCR ran on 60 Vbeta and 13 Jbeta primers. Produced via immunoSEQ multiplex PCR; TCRdb's table is partial and in-frame only. The sample holds about 170,000 clones; over 60% are singletons and the top ten take about 1.6%. Source material: PBMCs. The receptor set was obtained from a girl between 5 and 17 years old in good health and CMV-seronegative.

For the CDR3, the DNA is TGTGCCAGCAGCGCCGACAGTTACGAGCAGTACTTC. Its protein product is CASSADSYEQYF. This chain uses TRBV9 with TRBJ2-7; D may be TRBD1 (5 bases). Germline V gene data show CDR1 as SGDLS and CDR2 as YYNGEE. CDR3 length equals 12 residues. Trimming pared 3 bases from V and 4 bases from J, leaving 8 bases between.

V is TRBV5-4 and J is TRBJ1-1, with TRBD1 as a possible D gene (5 bases). Germline lookup yields CDR1 SGHNT and CDR2 YYREEE (reference sequence). The CDR3 contains 14 residues. The ends were cut back, 4 bases at V and 2 bases at J, with 12 bases in the middle. The CDR3 DNA sequence: TGTGCCAGCAGCGGTATCGACAGTAACACTGAAGCTTTCTTT. This translates into CASSGIDSNTEAFF.

The J gene is TRBJ2-7, the V gene TRBV4-1, with TRBD2 as a possible D gene (6 bases). Trimming took 3 bases from V and 6 from J, leaving 15 bases between them. Germline V lookup: CDR1 MGHRA, CDR2 YSYEKL. The CDR3 runs to 14 residues. The CDR3 nucleotides read TGCGCCAGCAGCCACGTAGGGGAGGTTAGCGAGCAGTACTTC. As protein: CASSHVGEVSEQYF.

In its sample, this clone was seen once. The chain is built from TRBV27 and TRBJ2-7, with TRBD2 identical over 7 bases. The CDR3 runs to 16 residues. V dropped 4 bases and J dropped 3; count of bases not matched to a gene: 12. Germline V lookup: CDR1 MNHEY, CDR2 SMNVEV (reference sequence). The CDR3 nucleotides read TGTGCCAGCAGTTCCGGGTCGGGGAGGGGATACTACGAGCAGTACTTC. Its translation is CASSSGSGRGYYEQYF.

V is TRBV2 and J is TRBJ1-5, with no clear D. Germline V gene lookup returns CDR1 SNHLY and CDR2 FYNNEI. The germline V and J ends were trimmed by 6 bases and 2 bases, with 14 bases remaining between them. The CDR3 runs 15 residues. The CDR3 DNA reads as TGTGCCAGCAGACGAGGAGGCACAGGCAATCAGCCCCAGCATTTT. Translated, it gives CASRRGGTGNQPQHF.

CDR3 protein: CASSPPVGPGGADGYTF. CDR3 coding DNA: TGTGCCAGCAGCCCCCCGGTGGGCCCAGGGGGTGCGGATGGCTACACCTTC. V gene TRBV7-9 combines with J gene TRBJ1-2; TRBD1 matches at 7 bases. CDR3 size: 17 residues. V dropped 5 bases and J dropped 6; count of bases not matched to a gene: 18. The germline CDR1 and CDR2 sequences are SEHNR and FQNEAQ (reference sequence).

CDR3 amino acids: CASSSSGGDGEKLFF. CDR3 nucleotides: TGTGCCAGCAGCTCAAGCGGGGGGGATGGAGAAAAACTGTTTTTT. The rearrangement links TRBV7-9 to TRBJ1-4; weak D call: TRBD1 (5 bases). This CDR3 is built from 15 residues. The germline V and J ends were trimmed by 4 bases and 8 bases, with 17 bases remaining between them. CDR1 is SEHNR, CDR2 FQNEAQ, per germline (reference sequence).

This clone has only one observation. The rearrangement joins TRBV10-2 to TRBJ2-7; 7 nucleotides agree with TRBD1. CDR1 and CDR2 from the germline V gene are WSHSY and SAAADI. The CDR3 spans 14 residues. The J segment lost 0 bases and the V segment lost 8 bases, leaving 7 bases of the junction unmatched. The CDR3 DNA reads as TGCGCCAGCCGATCAGGGGGAGTCTCCTACGAGCAGTACTTC. It is translated as CASRSGGVSYEQYF.

The chain joins TRBV5-1 to TRBJ1-1; 7 bases align to TRBD1. J was trimmed by 4 bases and V by 3 bases; bases with no gene match: 6. This CDR3 has 14 residues. CDR1 is SGHRS, CDR2 YFSETQ, per germline. CDR3 amino acids: CASSYGQEGTEAFF. DNA of the CDR3: TGCGCCAGCAGCTACGGACAGGAGGGCACTGAAGCTTTCTTT.

A word on this clone: This same CDR3 is encoded by further DNA sequences in the sample. V gene TRBV4-2 combines with J gene TRBJ1-1; D might be TRBD1 (5 bases). Trimming left V 0 bases short and J 1 base short, with 9 bases between. The CDR3 is made up of 15 amino acids. The germline CDR1 and CDR2 sequences are LGHNA and YNFKEQ. The CDR3 here is CASSQDQGGNTEAFF. CDR3 coding DNA: TGTGCCAGCAGCCAAGATCAGGGCGGGAACACTGAAGCTTTCTTT.

The V gene is TRBV19, the J gene TRBJ1-1; unclear D gene. This CDR3 is built from 15 residues. The V end lost 5 bases, the J end lost 0 bases, and 13 bases lay between the germline ends. Germline V lookup: CDR1 LNHDA, CDR2 SQIVND (reference sequence). The CDR3 here is CASSEHGSMNTEAFF. In nucleotides, the CDR3 is TGTGCCAGTAGTGAGCACGGTTCCATGAACACTGAAGCTTTCTTT.